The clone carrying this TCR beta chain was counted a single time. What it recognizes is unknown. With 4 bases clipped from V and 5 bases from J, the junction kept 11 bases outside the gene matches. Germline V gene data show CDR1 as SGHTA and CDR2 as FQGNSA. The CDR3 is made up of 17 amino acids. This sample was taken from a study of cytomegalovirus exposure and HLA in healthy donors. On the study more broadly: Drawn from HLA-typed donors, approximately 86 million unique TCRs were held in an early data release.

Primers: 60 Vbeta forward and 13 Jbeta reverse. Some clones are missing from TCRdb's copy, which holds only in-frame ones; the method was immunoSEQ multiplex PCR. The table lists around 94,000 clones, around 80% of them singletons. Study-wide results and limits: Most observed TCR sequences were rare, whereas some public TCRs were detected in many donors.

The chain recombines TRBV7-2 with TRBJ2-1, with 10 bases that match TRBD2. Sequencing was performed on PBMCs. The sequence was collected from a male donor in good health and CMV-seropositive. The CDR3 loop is CASSSFLTSGEDNEQFF. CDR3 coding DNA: TGTGCCAGCAGCTCCTTTCTTACTAGCGGGGAGGACAATGAGCAGTTCTTC. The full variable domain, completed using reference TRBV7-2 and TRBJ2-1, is GAGVSQSPSNKVTEKGKDVELRCDPISGHTALYWYRQSLGQGLEFLIYFQGNSAPDKSGLPSDRFSAERTGGSVSTLTIQRTQQEDSAVYLCASSSFLTSGEDNEQFFGPGTRLTVL.